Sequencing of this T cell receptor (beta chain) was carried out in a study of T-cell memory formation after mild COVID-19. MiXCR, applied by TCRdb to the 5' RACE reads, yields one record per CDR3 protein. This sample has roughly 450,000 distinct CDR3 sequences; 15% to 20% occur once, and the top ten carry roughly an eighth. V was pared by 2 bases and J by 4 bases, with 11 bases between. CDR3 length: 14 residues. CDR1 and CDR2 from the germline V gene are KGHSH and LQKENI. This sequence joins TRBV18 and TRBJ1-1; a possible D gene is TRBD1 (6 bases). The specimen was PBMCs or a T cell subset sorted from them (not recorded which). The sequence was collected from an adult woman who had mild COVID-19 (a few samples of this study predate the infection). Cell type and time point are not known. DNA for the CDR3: TGTGCCAGCTCACCATCTGGGGGCTTCACTGAAGCTTTCTTT. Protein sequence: CASSPSGGFTEAFF.